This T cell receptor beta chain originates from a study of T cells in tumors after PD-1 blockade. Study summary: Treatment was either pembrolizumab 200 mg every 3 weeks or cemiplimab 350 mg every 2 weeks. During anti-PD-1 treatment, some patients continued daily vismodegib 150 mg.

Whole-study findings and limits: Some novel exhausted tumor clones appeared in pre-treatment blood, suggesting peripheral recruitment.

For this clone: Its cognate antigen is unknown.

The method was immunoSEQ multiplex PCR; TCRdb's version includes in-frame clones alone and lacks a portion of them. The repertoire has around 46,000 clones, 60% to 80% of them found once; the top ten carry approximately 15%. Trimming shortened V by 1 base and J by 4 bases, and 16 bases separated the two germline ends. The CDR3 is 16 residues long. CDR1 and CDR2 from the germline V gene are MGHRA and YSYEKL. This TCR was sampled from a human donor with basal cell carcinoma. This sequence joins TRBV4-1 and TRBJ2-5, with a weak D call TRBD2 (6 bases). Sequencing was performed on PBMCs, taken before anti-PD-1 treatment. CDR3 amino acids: CASSQGDSLGGETQYF. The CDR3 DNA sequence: TGCGCCAGCAGCCAAGGAGACAGTTTGGGGGGAGAGACCCAGTACTTC.